A single sample is the source of the 13 T cell receptor beta chains below, sequenced in a study of blood T cell repertoires in COVID-19. TCRdb's table, derived via immunoSEQ multiplex PCR, lists solely in-frame clones and lacks some. The data hold fewer than 200,000 clones, with approximately 92% observed a single time. The sequenced sample consisted of peripheral blood. These receptors all come from a woman between 45 and 60 years old with acute or convalescent COVID-19.

This chain connects TRBV7-9 to TRBJ1-1; 9 bases fit TRBD1. The CDR3 covers 18 residues. The V and J ends lost 0 bases and 4 bases, in that order; junction bases with no gene match: 12. Per the germline V gene, CDR1 is SEHNR and CDR2 is FQNEAQ (reference sequence). CDR3 protein: CASSLAVLMGQGFTEAFF. The CDR3 bases are TGTGCCAGCAGCTTAGCGGTTTTGATGGGACAGGGTTTCACTGAAGCTTTCTTT. The full variable domain, its missing parts supplied by reference TRBV7-9 and TRBJ1-1, is DTGVSQNPRHKITKRGQNVTFRCDPISEHNRLYWYRQTLGQGPEFLTYFQNEAQLEKSRLLSDRFSAERPKGSFSTLEIQRTEQGDSAMYLCASSLAVLMGQGFTEAFFGQGTRLTVV.

This chain connects TRBV6-4 to TRBJ1-2; D perhaps matches TRBD1 (5 bases). This CDR3 contains 14 residues. The V and J ends lost 5 bases and 8 bases respectively, with 18 bases between them. Germline V gives CDR1 MRHNA, CDR2 SNTAGT. The CDR3 DNA sequence: TGTGCCAGCAGTTCCACGGGGGACCCCTCGGGCTACACCTTC. Residues: CASSSTGDPSGYTF.

The chain employs TRBV4-2 and TRBJ2-5; TRBD2 aligns across 9 bases. The length of the CDR3 is 16 residues. The germline V gene has CDR1 LGHNA and CDR2 YNFKEQ. The V gene end was trimmed by 4 bases and the J gene end by 4 bases; junction bases not matched to a gene: 10. The CDR3 bases are TGTGCCAGCAGCCGGTCGGTAGCGGGGGTGGGAGAGACCCAGTACTTC. Protein: CASSRSVAGVGETQYF.

This chain joins TRBV5-1 and TRBJ1-3; 8 bases agree with TRBD1. The ends lost 5 bases at V and 0 bases at J; junction bases unmatched: 10. The germline gives CDR1 SGHRS, CDR2 YFSETQ. This CDR3 is built from 17 residues. CDR3 in amino acids: CASSARTGLSSGNTIYF. CDR3 in DNA: TGCGCCAGCAGTGCCCGGACAGGGTTGAGCTCTGGAAACACCATATATTTT.

This chain joins TRBV6-2 or TRBV6-3 and TRBJ2-7; 11 bases map to TRBD1. The CDR3 is made up of 16 amino acids. Per the germline V gene, CDR1 is MNHEY and CDR2 is SVGEGT. The J segment lost 4 bases and the V segment lost 0 bases, leaving 5 bases of the junction unmatched. As DNA, the CDR3 is TGTGCCAGCAGTTACTCCGAGGACAGGGGGCAGTACGAGCAGTACTTC. Residues: CASSYSEDRGQYEQYF.

Concerning this clone itself: Other DNA variants within this sample encode the same CDR3. This rearrangement joins TRBV18 to TRBJ1-2; tentative D call: TRBD1 (6 bases). V dropped 6 bases and J dropped 2 bases, with 10 bases sitting between them. This CDR3 region has 13 residues. Looked up from germline, CDR1 is KGHSH and CDR2 is LQKENI. Here the CDR3 DNA reads TGTGCCAGCTCCCCTGACAGGAACTATGGCTACACCTTC. This codes for CASSPDRNYGYTF.

The rearrangement joins TRBV7-8 to TRBJ2-1; 11 nucleotides agree with TRBD2. J gave up 7 bases and V 4 bases, and 9 bases lay outside the gene matches. The germline V gene has CDR1 SGHVS and CDR2 FQNEAQ. This CDR3 is 16 amino acids long. CDR3 in DNA: TGTGCCAGCAGCTCTACACTAGCGGGAGTGGGAAATGAGCAGTTCTTC. The encoded protein is CASSSTLAGVGNEQFF.

The chain couples TRBV21-1 to TRBJ2-5; TRBD1 was called by the table and not checked on the DNA. TRBV21-1 is a pseudogene locus. The CDR3 sequence is 14 residues long. CDR3 DNA: TGTGCCAGCAGCAAACGGACAGGGGAAGAGACCCAGTACTTC. Encoded protein: CASSKRTGEETQYF.

This clone showed up just once. The chain employs TRBV18 and TRBJ1-2; 8 bases are a match to TRBD1. Germline values: CDR1 KGHSH, CDR2 LQKENI. V lost 2 bases to trimming and J lost 1 base; unmatched junction nucleotides: 9. The CDR3 is 17 amino acids. The CDR3 sequence is CASSPEGQGALNYGYTF. Here the CDR3 DNA reads TGTGCCAGCTCACCAGAGGGTCAGGGGGCACTTAACTATGGCTACACCTTC.

The rearrangement joins TRBV7-9 to TRBJ2-6, with unresolved D. Germline assignment: CDR1 SEHNR and CDR2 FQNEAQ (reference sequence). This CDR3 has 13 residues. V lost 3 bases and J 3 bases, leaving 3 bases between the germline ends. The CDR3: CASSFRGANVLTF. CDR3 sequence (DNA): TGTGCCAGCAGCTTCCGTGGGGCCAACGTCCTGACTTTC. The full variable domain, its missing parts supplied by reference TRBV7-9 and TRBJ2-6, is DTGVSQNPRHKITKRGQNVTFRCDPISEHNRLYWYRQTLGQGPEFLTYFQNEAQLEKSRLLSDRFSAERPKGSFSTLEIQRTEQGDSAMYLCASSFRGANVLTFGAGSRLTVL.

This chain connects TRBV19 to TRBJ2-5, with 10 bases lining up with TRBD2. This CDR3 contains 14 residues. Germline V CDR1 and CDR2: LNHDA, SQIVND (reference sequence). Unmatched junction bases numbered 3, after V lost 5 bases and J lost 3 bases. In DNA form, the CDR3 reads TGTGCCAGTAGTTTTGGACTAGCGGAAGAGACCCAGTACTTC. Residues: CASSFGLAEETQYF.

The rearrangement joins TRBV28 to TRBJ2-1; 7 nucleotides align to TRBD2. V lost 6 bases, J lost 0 bases, and 5 bases stayed unmatched. The germline V gene encodes CDR1 MDHEN and CDR2 SYDVKM. The CDR3 consists of 15 residues. The DNA for the CDR3 is TGTGCCAGCAGATCTAGCGGAAGCTCCTACAATGAGCAGTTCTTC. It codes for CASRSSGSSYNEQFF.

The rearrangement uses TRBV6-5 and TRBJ2-6; perhaps TRBD1 as D (5 bases). Trimming stripped 6 bases from V and 0 bases from J, with 9 bases between. The germline V gene encodes CDR1 MNHEY and CDR2 SVGAGI. The CDR3 loop spans 15 amino acids. CDR3 sequence: CASRRQSSGANVLTF. The CDR3 DNA sequence: TGTGCCAGCAGACGACAGAGCTCTGGGGCCAACGTCCTGACTTTC.